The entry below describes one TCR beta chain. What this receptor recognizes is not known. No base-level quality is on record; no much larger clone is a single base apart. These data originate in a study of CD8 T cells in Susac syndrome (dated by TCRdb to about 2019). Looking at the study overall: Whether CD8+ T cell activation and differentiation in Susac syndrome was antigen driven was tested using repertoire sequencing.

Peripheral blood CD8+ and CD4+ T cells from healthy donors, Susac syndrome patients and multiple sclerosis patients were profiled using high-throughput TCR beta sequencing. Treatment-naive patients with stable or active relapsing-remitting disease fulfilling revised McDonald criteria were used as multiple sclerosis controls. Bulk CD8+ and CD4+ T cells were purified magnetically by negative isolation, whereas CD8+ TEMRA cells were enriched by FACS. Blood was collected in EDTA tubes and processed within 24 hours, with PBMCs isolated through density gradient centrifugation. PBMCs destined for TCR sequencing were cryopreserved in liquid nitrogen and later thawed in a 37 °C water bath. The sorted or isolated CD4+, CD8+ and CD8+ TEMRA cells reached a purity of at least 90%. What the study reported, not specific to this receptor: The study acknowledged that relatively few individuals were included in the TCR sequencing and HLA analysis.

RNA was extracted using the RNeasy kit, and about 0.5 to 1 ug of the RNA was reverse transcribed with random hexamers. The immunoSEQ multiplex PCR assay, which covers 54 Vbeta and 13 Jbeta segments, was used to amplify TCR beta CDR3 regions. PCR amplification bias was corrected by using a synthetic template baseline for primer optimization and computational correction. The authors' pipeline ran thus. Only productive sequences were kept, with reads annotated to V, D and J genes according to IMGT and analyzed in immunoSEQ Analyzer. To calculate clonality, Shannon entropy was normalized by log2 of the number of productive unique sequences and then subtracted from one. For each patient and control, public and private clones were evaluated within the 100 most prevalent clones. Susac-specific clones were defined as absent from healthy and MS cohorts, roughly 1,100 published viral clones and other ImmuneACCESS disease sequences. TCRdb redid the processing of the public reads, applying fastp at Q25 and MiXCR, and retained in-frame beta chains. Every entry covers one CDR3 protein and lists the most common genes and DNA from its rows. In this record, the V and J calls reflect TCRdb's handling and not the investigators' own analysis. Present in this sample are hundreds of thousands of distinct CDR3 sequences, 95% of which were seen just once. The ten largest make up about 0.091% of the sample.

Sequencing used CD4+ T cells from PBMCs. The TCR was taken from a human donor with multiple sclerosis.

The sequenced DNA is TGTGCCAGCAGCGCCCGACAGGCGGAGACCCAGTACTTC. Its protein reads: CASSARQAETQYF. Recombination connected TRBV7-9 to TRBJ2-5; the D gene is possibly TRBD1, with 6 bases matching. The CDR3 starts with the cysteine, ends with the phenylalanine, and has 13 residues. Only the CDR3 region is kept as DNA, spanning 39 bases read in frame from base 1. From the germline V gene (reference sequence), CDR1 is SEHNR and CDR2 is FQNEAQ. V sheds 5 bases and J sheds 5 bases, leaving 12 bases between their ends. With the rest looked up from the reference TRBV7-9 and TRBJ2-5 genes rather than sequenced, the full variable domain is DTGVSQNPRHKITKRGQNVTFRCDPISEHNRLYWYRQTLGQGPEFLTYFQNEAQLEKSRLLSDRFSAERPKGSFSTLEIQRTEQGDSAMYLCASSARQAETQYFGPGTRLLVL.